This TCR beta chain was captured by sequencing in a study of cytotoxic CD8 clonotypes in ibrutinib-treated CLL. The germline gives CDR1 MDHEN, CDR2 SYDVKM. V lost 10 bases and J 3 bases, leaving 13 bases between the germline ends. The CDR3 covers 12 residues. Deep sequencing aimed at 1 in 200,000 to 1 in 1 million T cells' resolution. The table came from immunoSEQ multiplex PCR; TCRdb's copy has only in-frame clones and leaves some out. Altogether approximately 130,000 clones are present, approximately 81% being singletons, with the ten largest covering about 3.3%. This sequence was found in a human donor with chronic lymphocytic leukemia. Source: PBMCs, taken after 24 months of ibrutinib treatment. V usage is TRBV28 and J usage is TRBJ2-7, with D possibly being TRBD2 (5 bases). CDR3 in amino acids: CATLRDVYEQYF. CDR3 in DNA: TGTGCCACCCTCCGGGATGTCTACGAGCAGTACTTC.